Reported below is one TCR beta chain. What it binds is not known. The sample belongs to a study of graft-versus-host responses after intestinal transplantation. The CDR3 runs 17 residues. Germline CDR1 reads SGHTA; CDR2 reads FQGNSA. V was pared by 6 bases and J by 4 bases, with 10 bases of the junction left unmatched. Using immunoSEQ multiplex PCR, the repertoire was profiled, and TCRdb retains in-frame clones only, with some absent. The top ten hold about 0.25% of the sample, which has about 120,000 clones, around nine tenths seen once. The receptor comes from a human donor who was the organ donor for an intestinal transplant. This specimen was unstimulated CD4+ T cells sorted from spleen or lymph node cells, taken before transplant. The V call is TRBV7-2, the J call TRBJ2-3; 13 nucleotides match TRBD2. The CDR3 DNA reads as TGTGCCAGCAGACCCGAACTCACTAGCGGGAGGGCAGATACGCAGTATTTT. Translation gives CASRPELTSGRADTQYF.